The 7 T cell receptor beta chains reported below all come from one sample, sequenced in a study of immune characterization of retroperitoneal liposarcoma. TCRdb called the PCR reads again in MiXCR, with one record for every CDR3 protein. Of approximately 10,000 distinct CDR3 sequences in the sample, roughly 35% are singletons; the top ten hold around 10%. The sequencing input was tumor tissue. These receptors all come from a female donor with retroperitoneal liposarcoma.

There are a few counts of this clonotype. The chain employs TRBV6-1 and TRBJ2-1; TRBD2 is a possible D gene (7 bases). Trimming pared 6 bases from V and 13 bases from J, leaving 19 bases between. This CDR3 has 13 residues. In germline, CDR1 is MNHNS, CDR2 SASEGT. Here the CDR3 reads CASSPRGGETQFF. CDR3 DNA: TGTGCCAGCAGCCCCCGAGGGGGGGAGACCCAGTTCTTC.

This clonotype has a single count. DNA of the CDR3: TGTGCCAGCAGTATAGCGGGAGCGGATACGCAGTATTTT. Protein product: CASSIAGADTQYF. The gene calls are TRBV7-2 and TRBJ2-3, with 9 nucleotides matching TRBD2. Trimming cost V 6 bases and J 6 bases; bases outside gene matches: 4. The CDR3 has 13 residues. Germline V gene lookup returns CDR1 SGHTA and CDR2 FQGNSA.

The sample holds a few counts of this clonotype. The chain combines TRBV6-5 with TRBJ1-2, with 7 bases that match TRBD1. The CDR3 is made up of 17 amino acids. Trimming at V came to 5 bases and at J to 0 bases, leaving 12 bases not matched to a gene. CDR1 MNHEY and CDR2 SVGAGI come from the germline V gene. In DNA, the CDR3 is TGTGCCAGCAGTGAAGAGGGGGCTATCTCCCCTAACTATGGCTACACCTTC. Protein sequence: CASSEEGAISPNYGYTF.

This clonotype ranks as medium-sized (0.01 to 0.1%). This chain joins TRBV6-1 and TRBJ2-5; D is unresolved. Trimming stripped 2 bases from V and 5 bases from J, with 9 bases between. Germline V gene data show CDR1 as MNHNS and CDR2 as SASEGT. The CDR3 spans 13 residues. CDR3 bases: TGTGCCAGCAGTGAATACTTATCGGAGACCCAGTACTTC. It encodes CASSEYLSETQYF.

This chain connects TRBV11-2 to TRBJ2-2, with D tentatively TRBD1 (5 bases). The CDR3 loop spans 13 amino acids. Germline lookup yields CDR1 SGHAT and CDR2 FQNNGV. The germline V and J ends were trimmed by 6 bases and 1 base, with 6 bases remaining between them. The CDR3: CASSTGNTGELFF. The CDR3, as DNA: TGTGCCAGCAGTACAGGGAACACCGGGGAGCTGTTTTTT.

This clonotype occurred a few times. The rearrangement links TRBV10-1 to TRBJ2-1; no clear D gene. The J call could be wrong; TRBJ2-7 is a better fit for the DNA end. Germline values: CDR1 WNHNN, CDR2 SYGVQD (reference sequence). The CDR3 contains 16 residues. CDR3 sequence: CASSEVFSASSYEQYF. The DNA of the CDR3 is TGCGCCAGCAGTGAGGTTTTTTCGGCGAGCTCCTACGAGCAGTACTTC.

In the case of this clonotype: At one end the junction does not follow the germline gene, possibly because of a read error. The genes are TRBV6-1 and TRBJ2-7; the D is unclear. The germline V gene has CDR1 MNHNS and CDR2 SASEGT. This CDR3 has 14 residues. Here the CDR3 DNA reads TGTGCCAGCAGTGAAGGGCAGGAGACCCACGAGCTGTATTTC. It encodes CASSEGQETHELYF.